Below are 8 T cell receptor beta chains sequenced from a single sample in a study of OX40 agonist ivuxolimab in advanced cancers. The assay was immunoSEQ multiplex PCR, and TCRdb's table has in-frame clones only and misses some. This sample carries approximately 100,000 clones, roughly 89% of them seen once, and the ten largest clones take 0.79%. Specimen: CD4+ or CD8+ T cells sorted from blood, collected in a trial of the OX40 agonist ivuxolimab. The receptors were sampled from an adult with an advanced solid tumor such as melanoma, head and neck, liver or kidney cancer.

This sequence joins TRBV30 and TRBJ2-3; D is ambiguous. The V and J ends lost 5 bases and 9 bases respectively, with 12 bases between them. Germline values: CDR1 GTSNPN, CDR2 SVGIG (reference sequence). The CDR3 contains 11 residues. In DNA, the CDR3 is TGTGCCTGGGGAAAGTCGGAAACGCAGTATTTT. It specifies CAWGKSETQYF. The entire variable domain, with the rest obtained from reference TRBV30 and TRBJ2-3, is as follows: SQTIHQWPATLVQPVGSPLSLECTVEGTSNPNLYWYRQAAGRGLQLLFYSVGIGQISSEVPQNLSASRPQDRQFILSSKKLLLSDSGFYLCAWGKSETQYFGPGTRLTVL.

The V call is TRBV2, the J call TRBJ2-7, with 12 bases that match TRBD2. The CDR3 covers 16 residues. Germline values: CDR1 SNHLY, CDR2 FYNNEI. Unmatched junction bases numbered 5, after V lost 4 bases and J lost 1 base. CDR3 DNA sequence: TGTGCCAGCAGTGGACTAGCGGGGGATCTTTCCTACGAGCAGTACTTC. This codes for CASSGLAGDLSYEQYF.

The chain recombines TRBV5-6 with TRBJ1-5; D remains unclear. The CDR3 runs to 13 residues. Looked up from germline, CDR1 is SGHDT and CDR2 is YYEEEE. Trimming cost V 0 bases and J 1 base, with 2 bases left between them. For the CDR3, the DNA is TGTGCCAGCAGCTTGGGAAGCAATCAGCCCCAGCATTTT. Translated, it gives CASSLGSNQPQHF.

V gene TRBV7-3 combines with J gene TRBJ2-7; tentative D call: TRBD1 (5 bases). Looked up from germline, CDR1 is SGHTA and CDR2 is FQGTGA. V was clipped by 4 bases and J by 0 bases, with 10 bases between them. This CDR3 comprises 14 residues. The CDR3 sequence: CASSSSGSSYEQYF. Written as DNA, the CDR3 is TGTGCCAGCAGCTCCTCAGGGTCCTCCTACGAGCAGTACTTC.

The V call is TRBV18, the J call TRBJ1-3; D is uncertain. The V end was cut by 0 bases, the J end by 0 bases, with 6 bases between. This CDR3 spans 15 amino acids. Germline V lookup: CDR1 KGHSH, CDR2 LQKENI. The CDR3: CASSPPYSSGNTIYF. As DNA, the CDR3 is TGTGCCAGCTCACCACCGTATAGCTCTGGAAACACCATATATTTT. Full variable domain (outside the CDR3, taken from reference TRBV18 and TRBJ1-3): NAGVMQNPRHLVRRRGQEARLRCSPMKGHSHVYWYRQLPEEGLKFMVYLQKENIIDESGMPKERFSAEFPKEGPSILRIQQVVRGDSAAYFCASSPPYSSGNTIYFGEGSWLTVV.

This chain's CDR3 is CASRLEGSESGYTF. CDR3 nucleotide sequence: TGTGCCAGCAGGCTCGAGGGTTCTGAGTCGGGCTACACCTTC. V usage is TRBV7-9 and J usage is TRBJ1-2; D call uncertain. The CDR3 runs to 14 residues. Per germline, CDR1 SEHNR and CDR2 FQNEAQ (reference sequence). Trimming removed 6 bases from V and 8 bases from J, with 19 bases in between.

As DNA, the CDR3 is TGTGCCAGCAGTTCACAGTTTACGGGAAAACTGTTTTTT. Protein sequence: CASSSQFTGKLFF. V usage is TRBV7-2 and J usage is TRBJ1-4, with unresolved D. The CDR3 sequence is 13 residues long. CDR1 is SGHTA and CDR2 is FQGNSA in the germline V gene. V lost 6 bases, J lost 10 bases, and 15 bases lay in between.

CDR3: CASSPALSTQYF. The CDR3 DNA reads as TGTGCCAGCAGCCCGGCCTTGTCGACCCAGTACTTC. The J gene is TRBJ2-5, the V gene TRBV7-9; D is unclear. Germline CDR1 and CDR2: SEHNR and FQNEAQ (reference sequence). The V end was cut by 5 bases, the J end by 7 bases, with 11 bases between. CDR3 size: 12 residues. Full variable domain (outside the CDR3, taken from reference TRBV7-9 and TRBJ2-5): DTGVSQNPRHKITKRGQNVTFRCDPISEHNRLYWYRQTLGQGPEFLTYFQNEAQLEKSRLLSDRFSAERPKGSFSTLEIQRTEQGDSAMYLCASSPALSTQYFGPGTRLLVL.